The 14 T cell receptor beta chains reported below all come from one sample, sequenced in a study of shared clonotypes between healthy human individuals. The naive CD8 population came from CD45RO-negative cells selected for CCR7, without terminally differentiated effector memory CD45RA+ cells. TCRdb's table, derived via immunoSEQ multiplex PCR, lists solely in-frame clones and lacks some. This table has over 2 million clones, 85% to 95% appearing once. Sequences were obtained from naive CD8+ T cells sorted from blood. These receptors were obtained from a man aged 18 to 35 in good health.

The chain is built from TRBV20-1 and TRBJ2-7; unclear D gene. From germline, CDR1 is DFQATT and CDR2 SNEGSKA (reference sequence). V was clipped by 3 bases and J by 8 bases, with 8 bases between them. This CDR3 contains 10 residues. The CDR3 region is CSASSGKQYF. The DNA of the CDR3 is TGCAGTGCTAGTTCGGGCAAGCAGTACTTC.

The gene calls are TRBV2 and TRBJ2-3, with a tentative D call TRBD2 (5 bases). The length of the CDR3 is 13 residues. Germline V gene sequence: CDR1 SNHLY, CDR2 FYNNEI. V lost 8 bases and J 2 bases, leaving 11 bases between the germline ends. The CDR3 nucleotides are TGTGCCAGCGGTTCGGGAACCACAGATACGCAGTATTTT. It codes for CASGSGTTDTQYF.

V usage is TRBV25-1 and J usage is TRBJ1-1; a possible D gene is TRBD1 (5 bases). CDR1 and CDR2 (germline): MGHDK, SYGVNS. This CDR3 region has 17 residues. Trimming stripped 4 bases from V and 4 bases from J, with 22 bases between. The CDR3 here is CASSATKGVSDRTEAFF. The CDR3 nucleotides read TGTGCCAGCAGTGCCACCAAAGGGGTTTCTGATCGCACTGAAGCTTTCTTT.

The DNA of the CDR3 is TGTGCCAGCAGCTCATCAGAAGGGGACACTGAAGCTTTCTTT. Amino acid sequence: CASSSSEGDTEAFF. The chain uses TRBV11-1 and TRBJ1-1, with D tentatively TRBD1 (5 bases). Trimming left V 4 bases short and J 3 bases short, with 12 bases between. CDR3 size: 14 residues. The germline V gene has CDR1 SGHAT and CDR2 FQDESV (reference sequence).

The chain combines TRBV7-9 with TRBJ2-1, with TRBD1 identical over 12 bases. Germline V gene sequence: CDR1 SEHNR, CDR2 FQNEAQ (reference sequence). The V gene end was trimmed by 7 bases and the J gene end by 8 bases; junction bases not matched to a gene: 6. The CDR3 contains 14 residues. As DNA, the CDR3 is TGTGCCAGCATTCGGGACAGGGGGCAGGATGAGCAGTTCTTC. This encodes CASIRDRGQDEQFF.

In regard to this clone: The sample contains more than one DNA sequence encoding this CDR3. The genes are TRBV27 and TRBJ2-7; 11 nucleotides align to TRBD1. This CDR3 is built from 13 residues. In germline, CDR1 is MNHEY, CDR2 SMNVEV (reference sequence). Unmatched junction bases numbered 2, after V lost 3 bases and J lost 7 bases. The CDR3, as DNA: TGTGCCAGCAGTTTGGGGACAGGGGGAGAGCAGTACTTC. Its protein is CASSLGTGGEQYF.

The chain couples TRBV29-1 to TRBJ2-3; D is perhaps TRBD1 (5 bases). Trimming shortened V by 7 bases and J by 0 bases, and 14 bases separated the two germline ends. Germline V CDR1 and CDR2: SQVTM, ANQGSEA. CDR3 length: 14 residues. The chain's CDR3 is CSARQTASTDTQYF. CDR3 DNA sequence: TGCAGCGCCCGCCAGACAGCTAGCACAGATACGCAGTATTTT.

The CDR3 protein is CASSYYPGANVLTF. The CDR3 coding sequence is TGTGCCAGCAGTTACTACCCTGGGGCCAACGTCCTGACTTTC. This sequence joins TRBV6-5 and TRBJ2-6; no clear D gene. Looked up from germline, CDR1 is MNHEY and CDR2 is SVGAGI. The V end lost 1 base, the J end lost 2 bases, and 3 bases lay between the germline ends. The CDR3 runs 14 residues.

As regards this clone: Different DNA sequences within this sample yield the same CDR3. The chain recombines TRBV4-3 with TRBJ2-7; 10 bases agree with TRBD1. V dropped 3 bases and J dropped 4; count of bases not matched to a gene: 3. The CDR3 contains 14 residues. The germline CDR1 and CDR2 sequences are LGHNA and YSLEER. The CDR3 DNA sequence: TGCGCCAGCAGCCAGGACAGGGGGGGGTACGAGCAGTACTTC. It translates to CASSQDRGGYEQYF.

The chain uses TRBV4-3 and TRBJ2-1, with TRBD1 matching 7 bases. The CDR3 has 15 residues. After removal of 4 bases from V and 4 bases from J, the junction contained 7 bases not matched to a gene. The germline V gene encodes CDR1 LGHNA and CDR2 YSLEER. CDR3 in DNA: TGCGCCAGCAGCCCGCGTACAGGGGAGTACAATGAGCAGTTCTTC. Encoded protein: CASSPRTGEYNEQFF.

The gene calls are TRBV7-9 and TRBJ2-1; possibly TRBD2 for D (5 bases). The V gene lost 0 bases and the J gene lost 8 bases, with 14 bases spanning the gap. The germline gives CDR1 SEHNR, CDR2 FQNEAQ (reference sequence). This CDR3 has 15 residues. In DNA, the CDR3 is TGTGCCAGCAGCTTAGCCGGGGTAGAGCGTGATGAGCAGTTCTTC. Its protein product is CASSLAGVERDEQFF.

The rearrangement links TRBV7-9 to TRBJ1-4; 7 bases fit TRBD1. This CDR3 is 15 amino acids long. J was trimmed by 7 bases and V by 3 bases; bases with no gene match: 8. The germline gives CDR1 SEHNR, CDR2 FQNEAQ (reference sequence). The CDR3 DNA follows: TGTGCCAGCAGCTTGAAAGGGGGCGAAGGTGAAAAACTGTTTTTT. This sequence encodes CASSLKGGEGEKLFF. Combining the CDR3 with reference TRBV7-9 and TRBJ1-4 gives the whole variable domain DTGVSQNPRHKITKRGQNVTFRCDPISEHNRLYWYRQTLGQGPEFLTYFQNEAQLEKSRLLSDRFSAERPKGSFSTLEIQRTEQGDSAMYLCASSLKGGEGEKLFFGSGTQLSVL.

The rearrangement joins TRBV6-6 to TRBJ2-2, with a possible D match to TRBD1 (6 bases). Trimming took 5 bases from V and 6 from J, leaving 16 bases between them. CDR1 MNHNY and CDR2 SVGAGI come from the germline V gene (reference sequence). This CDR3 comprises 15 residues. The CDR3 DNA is TGTGCCAGCAGTCCCTTACAGGGTAGAGCCGGGGAGCTGTTTTTT. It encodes CASSPLQGRAGELFF.

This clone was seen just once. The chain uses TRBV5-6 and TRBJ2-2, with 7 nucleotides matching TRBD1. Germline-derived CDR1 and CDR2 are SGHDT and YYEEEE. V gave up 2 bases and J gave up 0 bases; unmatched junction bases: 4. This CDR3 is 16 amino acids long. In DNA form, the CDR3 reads TGTGCCAGCAGCTTTGGAACAGGGGCGAACACCGGGGAGCTGTTTTTT. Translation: CASSFGTGANTGELFF.